This entry lists 14 T cell receptor beta chains sequenced from one sample in a study of blood T cell repertoires in COVID-19 (dated by TCRdb to about 2020). The library was made by the immunoSEQ multiplex PCR assay. TCRdb stores this immuneACCESS table with in-frame sequences only. Part of the clones is absent; in the studies checked, under half of the shortfall reflects unresolved V genes, and no reason is known for the rest. In all, the sample holds 250,000 to 300,000 clones, and around 81% of those were seen once. Around 3.6% of the sample is held by the ten biggest clonotypes. The sample was PBMCs or T cells enriched from blood (not recorded which). These receptors all stem from a middle-aged man who had recovered from COVID-19.

The J gene is TRBJ1-4, the V gene TRBV18; D may be TRBD1 (6 bases). The ends were cut back, 2 bases at V and 5 bases at J, with 6 bases in the middle. The CDR3 covers 13 residues. Germline lookup yields CDR1 KGHSH and CDR2 LQKENI. CDR3 loop: CASSPTGNEKLFF. The CDR3 coding sequence is TGTGCCAGCTCACCAACAGGGAATGAAAAACTGTTTTTT.

This rearrangement joins TRBV7-2 to TRBJ1-2; TRBD1 is a possible D gene (6 bases). CDR3 size: 16 residues. The V gene lost 0 bases and the J gene lost 4 bases, with 15 bases spanning the gap. Germline V gene data show CDR1 as SGHTA and CDR2 as FQGNSA. CDR3 sequence reads: CASSLAKQGLGYGYTF. The CDR3 DNA reads TGTGCCAGCAGCTTAGCTAAACAGGGCTTGGGCTATGGCTACACCTTC.

The J gene is TRBJ1-1, the V gene TRBV27; D is unresolved. There are 14 residues in the CDR3. The V end lost 1 base, the J end lost 4 bases, and 10 bases lay between the germline ends. The germline gives CDR1 MNHEY, CDR2 SMNVEV (reference sequence). The CDR3 coding sequence is TGTGCCAGCAGTTTATATAGTCCCCCCACTGAAGCTTTCTTT. Protein: CASSLYSPPTEAFF.

The chain has TRBV19 and TRBJ2-7; the match to TRBD1 covers 9 bases. CDR3 length: 15 amino acids. V shed 3 bases and J 2 bases; nucleotides not matched to a gene: 5. Germline V gene data show CDR1 as LNHDA and CDR2 as SQIVND (reference sequence). CDR3 DNA: TGTGCCAGTAGTATCGGGACAGGGACAACCTACGAGCAGTACTTC. Residues: CASSIGTGTTYEQYF.

The chain uses TRBV27 and TRBJ2-3; D possibly corresponds to TRBD1 (5 bases). Germline V gene sequence: CDR1 MNHEY, CDR2 SMNVEV (reference sequence). V lost 3 bases to trimming and J lost 3 bases, with 13 bases between them. CDR3 size: 15 residues. This chain's CDR3 is CASSFAGKETDTQYF. The CDR3 DNA follows: TGTGCCAGCAGTTTTGCAGGGAAGGAAACAGATACGCAGTATTTT.

This clone was observed a few times. The chain is built from TRBV28 and TRBJ2-5; TRBD1 agrees at 7 bases. V shed 6 bases and J 4 bases; nucleotides not matched to a gene: 8. Germline lookup yields CDR1 MDHEN and CDR2 SYDVKM. The CDR3 has 14 residues. The CDR3 is CASRPTGPTETQYF. CDR3 bases: TGTGCCAGCAGGCCGACAGGGCCCACAGAGACCCAGTACTTC.

As for this clone: The same CDR3 arises from other DNA sequences in this sample as well. The rearrangement links TRBV19 to TRBJ1-5, with TRBD1 as a possible D gene (5 bases). V shed 3 bases and J shed 4 bases, with 7 bases lying between them. This CDR3 contains 13 residues. The germline V gene has CDR1 LNHDA and CDR2 SQIVND (reference sequence). CDR3 bases: TGTGCCAGTAGTATTGCAGGGAATCAGCCCCAGCATTTT. Translation gives CASSIAGNQPQHF.

The J gene is TRBJ2-3, the V gene TRBV10-3, with D tentatively TRBD1 (5 bases). The CDR3 contains 16 residues. V was clipped by 2 bases and J by 0 bases, with 12 bases between them. From germline, CDR1 is ENHRY and CDR2 SYGVKD. CDR3 bases: TGTGCCATCAGTGAGGGGGCGAGCACTAGCACAGATACGCAGTATTTT. It encodes CAISEGASTSTDTQYF.

The CDR3 sequence: CASSSEAGRSQYF. Written as DNA, the CDR3 is TGTGCCAGCAGTTCCGAAGCCGGGAGGTCGCAGTACTTC. The chain carries TRBV7-9 and TRBJ2-7; 7 bases line up with TRBD2. There are 13 residues in the CDR3. V shed 6 bases and J 9 bases; nucleotides not matched to a gene: 11. CDR1 and CDR2 (germline): SEHNR, FQNEAQ (reference sequence).

The gene calls are TRBV10-2 and TRBJ2-5, with TRBD2 matching over 9 bases. CDR1 and CDR2 from the germline V gene are WSHSY and SAAADI. The CDR3 is 13 amino acids. The junction had 3 bases not matched to a gene; V was cut back by 6 bases and J by 4 bases. CDR3: CASRVAGAETQYF. CDR3 DNA sequence: TGCGCCAGCAGGGTAGCGGGGGCAGAGACCCAGTACTTC.

This chain connects TRBV12-3 or TRBV12-4 to TRBJ1-3; no firm D call. CDR3 length: 13 residues. Trimming left V 8 bases short and J 0 bases short, with 8 bases between. The DNA of the CDR3 is TGTGCCAGCGCTGCTAACTCTGGAAACACCATATATTTT. This sequence encodes CASAANSGNTIYF.

The V gene is TRBV30, the J gene TRBJ1-5; D perhaps matches TRBD1 (6 bases). Trimming pared 2 bases from V and 6 bases from J, leaving 11 bases between. Germline V lookup: CDR1 GTSNPN, CDR2 SVGIG (reference sequence). The CDR3 is made up of 13 amino acids. The CDR3 coding sequence is TGTGCCTGGAGTATGGGGGCCAGTCAGCCCCAGCATTTT. Amino acid sequence: CAWSMGASQPQHF.

The rearrangement links TRBV27 to TRBJ2-3; 7 nucleotides line up with TRBD2. V trimming: 4 bases; J trimming: 1 base; junction bases outside the gene matches: 8. The CDR3 spans 16 residues. CDR1 and CDR2 from the germline V gene are MNHEY and SMNVEV (reference sequence). CDR3 DNA: TGTGCCAGCAGTTCACCAGCGGGGAAGGGCACAGATACGCAGTATTTT. Translation: CASSSPAGKGTDTQYF.

This clone was seen just once. This chain uses TRBV5-1 with TRBJ2-5; TRBD2 might be the D (5 bases). V was pared by 7 bases and J by 0 bases, with 7 bases between. The CDR3 contains 12 residues. The germline V gene encodes CDR1 SGHRS and CDR2 YFSETQ. The CDR3: CASRADQETQYF. In DNA form, the CDR3 reads TGCGCCAGCCGAGCGGACCAAGAGACCCAGTACTTC.